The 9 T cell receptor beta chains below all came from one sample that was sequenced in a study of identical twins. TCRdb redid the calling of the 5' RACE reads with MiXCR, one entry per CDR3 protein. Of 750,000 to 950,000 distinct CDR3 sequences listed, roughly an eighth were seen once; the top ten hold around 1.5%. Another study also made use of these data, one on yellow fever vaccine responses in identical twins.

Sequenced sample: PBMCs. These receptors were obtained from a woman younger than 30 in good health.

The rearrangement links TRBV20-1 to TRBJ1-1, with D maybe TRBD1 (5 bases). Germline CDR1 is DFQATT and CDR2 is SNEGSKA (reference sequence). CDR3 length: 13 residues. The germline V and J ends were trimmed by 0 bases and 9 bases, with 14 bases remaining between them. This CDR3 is CSAREGSGGKAFF. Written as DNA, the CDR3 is TGCAGTGCTAGAGAGGGAAGCGGGGGTAAAGCTTTCTTT.

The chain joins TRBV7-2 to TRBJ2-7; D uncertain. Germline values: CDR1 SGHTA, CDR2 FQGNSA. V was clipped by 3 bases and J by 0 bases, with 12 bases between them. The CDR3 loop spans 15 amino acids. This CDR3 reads CASSFGLTSSYEQYF. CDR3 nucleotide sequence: TGTGCCAGCAGCTTCGGGTTAACAAGCTCCTACGAGCAGTACTTC.

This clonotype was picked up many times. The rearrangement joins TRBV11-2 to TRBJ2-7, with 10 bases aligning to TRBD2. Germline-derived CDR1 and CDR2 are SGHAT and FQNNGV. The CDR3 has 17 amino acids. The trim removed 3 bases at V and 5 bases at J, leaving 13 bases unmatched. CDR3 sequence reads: CASSFLWSGRAGDEQYF. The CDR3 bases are TGTGCCAGCAGCTTCTTATGGAGCGGGAGGGCTGGGGACGAGCAGTACTTC.

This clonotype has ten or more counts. CDR3: CAISAGRGAGDTGELFF. DNA of the CDR3: TGTGCCATCAGTGCCGGACGGGGGGCCGGGGACACCGGGGAGCTGTTTTTT. The rearrangement links TRBV10-3 to TRBJ2-2; weak D call: TRBD2 (7 bases). Germline CDR1 ENHRY, CDR2 SYGVKD. The V end was cut by 4 bases, the J end by 3 bases, with 18 bases between. The CDR3 sequence is 17 residues long.

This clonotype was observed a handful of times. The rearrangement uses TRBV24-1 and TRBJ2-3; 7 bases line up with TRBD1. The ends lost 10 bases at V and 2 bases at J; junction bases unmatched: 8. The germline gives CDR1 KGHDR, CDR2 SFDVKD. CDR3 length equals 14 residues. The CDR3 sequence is CATSGTVPTDTQYF. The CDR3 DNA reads TGTGCCACTTCCGGGACAGTGCCCACAGATACGCAGTATTTT.

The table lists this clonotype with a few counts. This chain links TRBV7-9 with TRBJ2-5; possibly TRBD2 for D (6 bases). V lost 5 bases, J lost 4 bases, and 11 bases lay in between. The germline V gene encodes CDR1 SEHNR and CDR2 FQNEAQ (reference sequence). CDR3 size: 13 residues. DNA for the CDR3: TGTGCCAGCAGCCCATCGGGAGCAGAGACCCAGTACTTC. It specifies CASSPSGAETQYF.

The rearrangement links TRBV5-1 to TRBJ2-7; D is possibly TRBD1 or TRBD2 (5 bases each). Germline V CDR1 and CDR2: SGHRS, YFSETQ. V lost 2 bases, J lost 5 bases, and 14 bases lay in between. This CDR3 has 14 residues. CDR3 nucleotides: TGCGCCAGCAGCTTCCGGGACCCCTCTAACGAGCAGTACTTC. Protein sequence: CASSFRDPSNEQYF.

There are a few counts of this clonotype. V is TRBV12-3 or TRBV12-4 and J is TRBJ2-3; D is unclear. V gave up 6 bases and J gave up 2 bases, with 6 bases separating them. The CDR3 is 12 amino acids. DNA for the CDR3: TGTGCCAGCAGGGGGATCACAGATACGCAGTATTTT. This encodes CASRGITDTQYF.

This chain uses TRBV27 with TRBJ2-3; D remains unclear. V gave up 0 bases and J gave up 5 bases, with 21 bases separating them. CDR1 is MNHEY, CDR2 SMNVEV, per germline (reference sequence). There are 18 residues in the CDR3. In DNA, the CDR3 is TGTGCCAGCAGTTTATCCGCCACTGGCAGACCCAGTGGAGATACGCAGTATTTT. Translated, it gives CASSLSATGRPSGDTQYF.